These T cell receptor beta chains were read from a single sample in a study of blood T cell repertoires in COVID-19. Profiling relied on immunoSEQ multiplex PCR, and the TCRdb table lists in-frame clones only, not all of them. The profile shows some 100,000 clones, about 89% of them singletons. Material: peripheral blood. Source of these receptors: a man aged 50-59 years with acute or convalescent COVID-19. CDR3s include the opening cysteine and the closing phenylalanine or tryptophan. D genes are given only for firm matches. For some rows the clone size is stated as once, few or many, or as a class when expanded; others skip it.

CDR3,DNA,D,J,size,V
CASSESGTGISHEQYF,TGCGCCAGCAGTGAGTCCGGGACAGGGATTTCCCACGAGCAGTACTTC,TRBD1,TRBJ2-7,NA,TRBV10-1
CASSPMGLAGGETQYF,TGTGCCAGCAGCCCTATGGGACTAGCGGGTGGAGAGACCCAGTACTTC,TRBD2,TRBJ2-5,medium-sized,TRBV6-2/TRBV6-3
CASSLRGGTGELFF,TGCGCCAGCAGCTTGCGGGGGGGCACCGGGGAGCTGTTTTTT,TRBD2,TRBJ2-2,NA,TRBV5-1
CSVEDRPRGWEYF,TGCAGCGTTGAAGATCGTCCCAGGGGTTGGGAGTATTTT,NA,TRBJ2-3,NA,TRBV29-1
CASSLVGAQGYTF,TGCGCCAGCAGCTTGGTGGGGGCTCAGGGCTACACCTTC,NA,TRBJ1-2,NA,TRBV5-1
CASSVSRTGANTGELFF,TGTGCCAGCAGCGTATCCAGGACAGGGGCGAACACCGGGGAGCTGTTTTTT,TRBD1,TRBJ2-2,once,TRBV9
CASSLLPGDNYGYTF,TGTGCCAGCAGTTTACTGCCAGGGGATAACTATGGCTACACCTTC,NA,TRBJ1-2,once,TRBV28
CASSQNLARTGEGEETQYF,TGTGCCAGCAGCCAAAACCTCGCCCGGACAGGGGAGGGGGAAGAGACCCAGTACTTC,TRBD1,TRBJ2-5,NA,TRBV3-1/TRBV3-2
CASSLIGGSTEAFF,TGTGCCAGCAGCTTAATAGGGGGTAGCACTGAAGCTTTCTTT,NA,TRBJ1-1,once,TRBV7-3
CASSPGINGDTIYF,TGTGCCAGCAGCCCCGGGATTAATGGGGACACCATATATTTT,NA,TRBJ1-3,NA,TRBV9
CASSESRGVTDTQYF,TGCGCCAGCAGTGAGTCCAGGGGGGTCACAGATACGCAGTATTTT,NA,TRBJ2-3,NA,TRBV10-2
CASSGLGGSYTEAFF,TGTGCCAGCAGTGGGCTTGGGGGGAGCTACACTGAAGCTTTCTTT,NA,TRBJ1-1,NA,TRBV25-1
CASSLSTNTPEAFF,TGTGCCAGCAGCCTCTCAACAAACACCCCTGAAGCTTTCTTT,NA,TRBJ1-1,NA,TRBV11-1
CASSASGAFAYGYTF,TGTGCCAGCAGCGCCTCAGGGGCATTTGCTTATGGCTACACCTTC,NA,TRBJ1-2,NA,TRBV7-8
CASSYPRTLLRADTQYF,TGTGCCAGCAGTTACCCAAGGACGCTCCTGAGGGCAGATACGCAGTATTTT,NA,TRBJ2-3,NA,TRBV6-8